The 24 T cell receptor beta chains below were found in one sample sequenced in a study of control samples from healthy donors and cancer patients. Clones were read by immunoSEQ multiplex PCR, and TCRdb kept only the in-frame ones, dropping some. The sample shows under 450,000 clones, approximately 92% of them seen only once. Sequencing used PBMCs. The receptor source for this set is a man between 35 and 55 years old with head and neck cancer.

The chain joins TRBV6-2 or TRBV6-3 to TRBJ2-7, with 8 bases matching TRBD2. The CDR3 totals 14 residues. The germline gives CDR1 MNHEY, CDR2 SVGEGT. Trimming removed 5 bases from V and 4 bases from J; junction bases left unmatched: 7. CDR3 sequence reads: CASSLGGAGYEQYF. In nucleotides, the CDR3 is TGTGCCAGCAGTCTCGGGGGGGCCGGTTACGAGCAGTACTTC.

The gene calls are TRBV9 and TRBJ2-1; unclear D gene. CDR1 and CDR2 (germline): SGDLS, YYNGEE. The V end lost 0 bases, the J end lost 6 bases, and 7 bases lay between the germline ends. There are 13 residues in the CDR3. The CDR3 DNA reads TGTGCCAGCAGCGTAGCACCGACCAATGAGCAGTTCTTC. This gives the protein CASSVAPTNEQFF.

The gene calls are TRBV4-1 and TRBJ2-3; D possibly corresponds to TRBD2 (7 bases). The CDR3 runs to 15 residues. Looked up from germline, CDR1 is MGHRA and CDR2 is YSYEKL. V dropped 4 bases and J dropped 1 base, with 12 bases sitting between them. The CDR3 spells CASSPRGGGTDTQYF. The DNA of the CDR3 is TGCGCCAGCAGCCCACGAGGGGGGGGCACAGATACGCAGTATTTT.

The CDR3 DNA reads TGTGCCAGCAGCTCGAATGCTGGGGACTTCGATACGCAGTATTTT. Residues: CASSSNAGDFDTQYF. The chain couples TRBV7-8 to TRBJ2-3, with D maybe TRBD2 (6 bases). V lost 4 bases to trimming and J lost 6 bases, with 17 bases between them. CDR1 is SGHVS and CDR2 is FQNEAQ in the germline V gene. The length of the CDR3 is 15 residues.

The chain uses TRBV9 and TRBJ1-4; no firm D call. CDR1 and CDR2 (germline): SGDLS, YYNGEE. The CDR3 is 16 amino acids. V was trimmed by 3 bases and J by 7 bases, leaving 19 bases between them. The CDR3 sequence: CASSEGSLTSGEKLFF. The CDR3, as DNA: TGTGCCAGCAGCGAAGGGTCGCTAACCTCGGGTGAAAAACTGTTTTTT.

This chain links TRBV7-9 with TRBJ2-1, with D perhaps matching TRBD2 (6 bases). The germline V and J ends were trimmed by 4 bases and 0 bases, with 16 bases remaining between them. Germline V gene sequence: CDR1 SEHNR, CDR2 FQNEAQ (reference sequence). This CDR3 region has 17 residues. The chain's CDR3 is CASSSNRDSRSYNEQFF. CDR3 nucleotides: TGTGCCAGCAGCTCGAACCGGGACTCCCGCTCCTACAATGAGCAGTTCTTC. Looking up the rest from reference TRBV7-9 and TRBJ2-1 gives the full variable domain: DTGVSQNPRHKITKRGQNVTFRCDPISEHNRLYWYRQTLGQGPEFLTYFQNEAQLEKSRLLSDRFSAERPKGSFSTLEIQRTEQGDSAMYLCASSSNRDSRSYNEQFFGPGTRLTVL.

This clone came up once. The chain employs TRBV5-4 and TRBJ2-1, with 9 bases that match TRBD1. This CDR3 is built from 17 residues. Germline V gene lookup returns CDR1 SGHNT and CDR2 YYREEE (reference sequence). The V segment lost 4 bases and the J segment 4 bases; nucleotides outside the gene matches: 12. The CDR3 loop reads CASSQPPGTGPYNEQFF. The CDR3 coding sequence is TGTGCCAGCAGCCAACCTCCCGGGACAGGGCCTTACAATGAGCAGTTCTTC.

This sequence joins TRBV3-1 (or the pseudogene TRBV3-2) and TRBJ2-7, with D possibly being TRBD1 or TRBD2 (5 bases each). V was trimmed by 1 base and J by 7 bases, leaving 17 bases between them. CDR1 LGHDT and CDR2 YNNKEL come from the germline V gene (reference sequence). This CDR3 is 15 amino acids long. The CDR3 nucleotides read TGTGCCAGCAGCCAAGGTACAGGCCTAACGGGAGAGCAGTACTTC. This encodes CASSQGTGLTGEQYF.

Written as DNA, the CDR3 is TGTGCCAGCAGCTTTAACCCGACTACTCACGAGCAGTACTTC. This gives the protein CASSFNPTTHEQYF. V is TRBV5-4 and J is TRBJ2-7, with a possible D match to TRBD2 (5 bases). Trimming cost V 2 bases and J 5 bases, with 14 bases left between them. The germline V gene encodes CDR1 SGHNT and CDR2 YYREEE (reference sequence). The CDR3 loop spans 14 amino acids.

The V gene is TRBV19, the J gene TRBJ2-2; D is unclear. CDR1 and CDR2 from the germline V gene are LNHDA and SQIVND (reference sequence). This CDR3 has 13 residues. The germline V and J ends were trimmed by 5 bases and 3 bases, with 7 bases remaining between them. The CDR3 spells CASSWGYTGELFF. The DNA for the CDR3 is TGTGCCAGTAGTTGGGGATACACCGGGGAGCTGTTTTTT.

This clone was observed a single time. The rearrangement joins TRBV5-1 to TRBJ2-3, with D maybe TRBD2 (6 bases). Trimming stripped 0 bases from V and 4 bases from J, with 18 bases between. This CDR3 has 17 amino acids. Looked up from germline, CDR1 is SGHRS and CDR2 is YFSETQ. This CDR3 is CASSLVRWGVGADTQYF. The CDR3, as DNA: TGCGCCAGCAGCTTGGTCCGATGGGGGGTAGGCGCAGATACGCAGTATTTT.

The chain uses TRBV11-2 and TRBJ1-4; tentatively, D is TRBD1 (5 bases). The CDR3 runs 15 residues. The V gene lost 5 bases and the J gene lost 11 bases, with 21 bases spanning the gap. From germline, CDR1 is SGHAT and CDR2 FQNNGV. CDR3 protein: CASSLLRGEGVKLFF. CDR3 coding DNA: TGTGCCAGCAGCCTCTTAAGGGGTGAGGGCGTGAAACTGTTTTTT.

V usage is TRBV20-1 and J usage is TRBJ1-2, with a tentative D call TRBD1 (5 bases). V dropped 3 bases and J dropped 10 bases, with 6 bases sitting between them. There are 9 residues in the CDR3. CDR1 DFQATT and CDR2 SNEGSKA come from the germline V gene (reference sequence). CDR3 DNA sequence: TGCAGTGCTAGGGGGGTCTACACCTTC. Protein: CSARGVYTF.

J is TRBJ2-5 and V is TRBV5-4, with 8 nucleotides matching TRBD2. J lost 2 bases, V lost 8 bases, and 11 bases had no gene match. Germline loops: CDR1 SGHNT, CDR2 YYREEE (reference sequence). CDR3 length equals 15 residues. The DNA for the CDR3 is TGTGCCAGTTCGGCGGGACTAGGAAGACAAGAGACCCAGTACTTC. It encodes CASSAGLGRQETQYF.

This clone is a singleton in its sample. The J gene is TRBJ2-3, the V gene TRBV4-1, with a possible D match to TRBD2 (5 bases). The CDR3 contains 15 residues. CDR1 and CDR2 (germline): MGHRA, YSYEKL. V shed 4 bases and J shed 7 bases, with 18 bases lying between them. The CDR3 region has the DNA TGCGCCAGCAGCCGTCCCCCCGCGGACTCCAATACGCAGTATTTT. It translates to CASSRPPADSNTQYF.

This clone was found once. DNA of the CDR3: TGTGCCAGCAGTATGCGATGGACGGGAGAAGAGACCCAGTACTTC. It translates to CASSMRWTGEETQYF. The chain is built from TRBV6-6 and TRBJ2-5, with D perhaps matching TRBD2 (6 bases). Germline assignment: CDR1 MNHNY and CDR2 SVGAGI (reference sequence). The CDR3 loop spans 15 amino acids. V lost 5 bases, J lost 3 bases, and 16 bases lay in between.

V gene TRBV28 combines with J gene TRBJ1-2; 7 positions agree with TRBD1. The CDR3 is made up of 14 amino acids. V trimming: 5 bases; J trimming: 8 bases; junction bases outside the gene matches: 11. CDR1 and CDR2 (germline): MDHEN, SYDVKM. DNA of the CDR3: TGTGCCAGCAGTACGGAGACAGGGCTCCGGGGCTACACCTTC. Residues: CASSTETGLRGYTF.

The chain carries TRBV24-1 and TRBJ2-3; the match to TRBD2 covers 11 bases. Germline V gives CDR1 KGHDR, CDR2 SFDVKD. Trimming cost V 0 bases and J 6 bases; bases outside gene matches: 10. The CDR3 loop spans 18 amino acids. In nucleotides, the CDR3 is TGTGCCACCAGTGATTTGCCGACTAGCGGGGCCCTAGCGGATACGCAGTATTTT. It specifies CATSDLPTSGALADTQYF.

Details on this clone: An end of the junction does not agree with germline; a read error may underlie this. The chain uses TRBV7-7 and TRBJ2-1; D possibly uses TRBD1 or TRBD2 (7 bases each). Germline loops: CDR1 SSHAT, CDR2 FNYEAQ (reference sequence). This CDR3 is 17 amino acids long. CDR3 sequence (DNA): TGTGCTAGCAGCCAAAAAGTGACAGGGAGGGGAAACAATGAGCAGTTCTTC. Translated: CASSQKVTGRGNNEQFF.

A remark on this clone: Additional DNA sequences in this sample encode the identical CDR3. V is TRBV7-2 and J is TRBJ2-7; D may match TRBD1 or TRBD2 (5 bases each). V gave up 5 bases and J gave up 4 bases, with 9 bases separating them. The CDR3 runs to 12 residues. The germline V gene has CDR1 SGHTA and CDR2 FQGNSA. The CDR3 protein is CASSPGAYEQYF. The CDR3 DNA is TGTGCCAGCAGCCCCGGGGCGTACGAGCAGTACTTC.

The chain employs TRBV4-2 and TRBJ2-3, with 16 bases aligning to TRBD2. This CDR3 comprises 17 residues. Trimming at V came to 4 bases and at J to 4 bases, leaving 5 bases not matched to a gene. The germline gives CDR1 LGHNA, CDR2 YNFKEQ. CDR3 DNA sequence: TGTGCCAGCAGCCCAGGGACTAGCGGGGGGGTTCCAGATACGCAGTATTTT. Translation gives CASSPGTSGGVPDTQYF.

V and J are TRBV9 and TRBJ1-5; D remains unclear. In germline, CDR1 is SGDLS, CDR2 YYNGEE. The CDR3 consists of 15 residues. V dropped 3 bases and J dropped 5 bases, with 15 bases sitting between them. This CDR3 reads CASSAGLGRDQPQHF. The CDR3 nucleotides read TGTGCCAGCAGCGCGGGCCTCGGGAGGGATCAGCCCCAGCATTTT.

The chain joins TRBV12-5 to TRBJ2-7, with D tentatively TRBD2 (5 bases). V was shortened by 6 bases and J by 6 bases, with 15 bases between the two germline ends. The CDR3 runs 13 residues. The germline CDR1 and CDR2 sequences are LGHNT and FRNRAP. The CDR3 DNA is TGTGCTAGTGGCCCCTCGGGGAGAGGCGAGCAGTACTTC. Its protein is CASGPSGRGEQYF.

This chain joins TRBV2 and TRBJ1-5, with 7 nucleotides matching TRBD1. The germline gives CDR1 SNHLY, CDR2 FYNNEI. The trim removed 7 bases at V and 7 bases at J, leaving 7 bases unmatched. There are 13 residues in the CDR3. DNA of the CDR3: TGTGCCAGCATTGCAGGGGGGGGACAGCCCCAGCATTTT. Protein product: CASIAGGGQPQHF.